This T cell receptor (beta chain) was documented in a study of shared clonotypes between healthy human individuals. Looking at the study overall: The study enrolled two women and three men aged 18 to 49.

The V gene's germline CDR1 is MDHEN and CDR2 SYDVKM. The CDR3 sequence is 11 residues long. Trimming removed 3 bases at V and 7 bases at J, with 6 bases between. Broader study findings: Blood was the sole source, and tissue repertoires probably differ.

Note on this clone: Antigen: not known.

TCRdb's copy holds only in-frame clones and misses some; the assay was immunoSEQ multiplex PCR. This sample has approximately 500,000 clones, with about 72% found just once. The donors, healthy adults who were HIV-negative, had experienced no recent acute infections or vaccinations. The sample taken for sequencing was PBMCs. This TCR was recovered from a woman between 40 and 55 years old in good health. Some clones in this sample may be carry-over from other donors' samples. The chain employs TRBV28 and TRBJ1-2, with D hard to call. The CDR3 DNA reads as TGTGCCAGCAGTTTCATCCGTGGCTACACCTTC. Translation gives CASSFIRGYTF.